The T cell receptor (beta chain) under discussion was sequenced for a study of CD8 T cells in Susac syndrome. This CDR3 region has 13 residues. Between the trimmed V and J ends, which lost 0 bases and 7 bases, there was a span of 10 bases. Germline V gives CDR1 LGHNA, CDR2 YSLEER. An amount of RNA that ranged from about 0.45 to 1 ug was reverse transcribed with random hexamers. In TCRdb, the immunoSEQ multiplex PCR reads were re-called with MiXCR into one record per CDR3 protein. The repertoire consists of under 200,000 distinct CDR3 sequences, with roughly 95% occurring once and the leading ten covering about 0.13%.

The genes are TRBV4-3 and TRBJ2-7; D is unclear. The source of this sequence is a human donor with Susac syndrome. Sequencing was performed on CD4+ T cells from PBMCs. The CDR3 is CASSQDVIREQYF. In DNA form, the CDR3 reads TGCGCCAGCAGCCAAGATGTCATCCGAGAGCAGTACTTC.